Sequencing of this T cell receptor (beta chain) was carried out in a study of shared clonotypes between healthy human individuals. Trimming shortened V by 1 base and J by 0 bases, and 18 bases separated the two germline ends. Germline lookup yields CDR1 SGHTA and CDR2 FQGTGA. The CDR3 contains 18 residues. Here immunoSEQ multiplex PCR was the method, and the copy in TCRdb shows in-frame clones only, minus some. There are under 2,000,000 clones in the sample; roughly 94% occur only once, and around 1% lies in the top ten. The naive CD8 fraction comprised CD45RO-negative cells positively selected for CCR7 and excluded terminally differentiated effector memory CD45RA+ cells.

This clonotype was obtained from a man aged 18 to 29 in good health. The chain is built from TRBV7-3 and TRBJ1-1; D may be TRBD1 (5 bases). What was sequenced was naive CD8+ T cells sorted from blood. The CDR3 sequence: CASSLNRQRRTMNTEAFF. The CDR3, as DNA: TGTGCCAGCAGCTTAAATCGACAGCGAAGAACTATGAACACTGAAGCTTTCTTT. Together with reference TRBV7-3 and TRBJ1-1, the CDR3 gives the full variable domain: GAGVSQTPSNKVTEKGKYVELRCDPISGHTALYWYRQSLGQGPEFLIYFQGTGAADDSGLPNDRFFAVRPEGSVSTLKIQRTERGDSAVYLCASSLNRQRRTMNTEAFFGQGTRLTVV.